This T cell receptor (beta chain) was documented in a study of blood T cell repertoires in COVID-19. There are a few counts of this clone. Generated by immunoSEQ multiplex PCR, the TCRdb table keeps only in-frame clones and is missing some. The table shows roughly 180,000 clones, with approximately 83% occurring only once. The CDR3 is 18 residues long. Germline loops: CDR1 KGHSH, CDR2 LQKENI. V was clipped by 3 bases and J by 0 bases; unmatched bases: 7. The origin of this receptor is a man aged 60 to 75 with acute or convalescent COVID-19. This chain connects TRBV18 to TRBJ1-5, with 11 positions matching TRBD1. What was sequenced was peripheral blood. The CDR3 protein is CASSPFQDRGLSNQPQHF. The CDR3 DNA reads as TGTGCCAGCTCACCCTTTCAGGACAGGGGGCTTAGCAATCAGCCCCAGCATTTT. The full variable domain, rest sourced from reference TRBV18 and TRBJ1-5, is NAGVMQNPRHLVRRRGQEARLRCSPMKGHSHVYWYRQLPEEGLKFMVYLQKENIIDESGMPKERFSAEFPKEGPSILRIQQVVRGDSAAYFCASSPFQDRGLSNQPQHFGDGTRLSIL.